These 29 T cell receptor beta chains share one sample of origin, sequenced in a study of blood T cell repertoires in COVID-19. The table came from immunoSEQ multiplex PCR; TCRdb's copy has only in-frame clones and leaves some out. There are approximately 200,000 clones in the sample; 88% occur only once, and over 3.5% lies in the top ten. Sequences were obtained from PBMCs or T cells enriched from blood (not recorded which). These receptors all stem from a woman aged 30 to 39 who had been exposed to COVID-19.

The J gene is TRBJ2-5, the V gene TRBV11-2; D may be TRBD2 (6 bases). Germline V gene lookup returns CDR1 SGHAT and CDR2 FQNNGV. The CDR3 totals 14 residues. The V gene lost 8 bases and the J gene lost 5 bases, with 18 bases spanning the gap. CDR3 in DNA: TGTGCCAGCTGCAGGGAGGCAGGGTGGGAGACCCAGTACTTC. This encodes CASCREAGWETQYF. Based on the CDR3 plus reference TRBV11-2 and TRBJ2-5, the full variable domain is EAGVAQSPRYKIIEKRQSVAFWCNPISGHATLYWYQQILGQGPKLLIQFQNNGVVDDSQLPKDRFSAERLKGVDSTLKIQPAKLEDSAVYLCASCREAGWETQYFGPGTRLLVL.

V usage is TRBV19 and J usage is TRBJ2-1; TRBD1 might be the D (6 bases). CDR3 length: 12 amino acids. The V and J ends lost 10 bases and 7 bases respectively, with 14 bases between them. CDR1 is LNHDA and CDR2 is SQIVND in the germline V gene (reference sequence). CDR3 coding DNA: TGTGCCACTCAATCCCAGGGGAATGAGCAGTTCTTC. Translation: CATQSQGNEQFF.

The chain has TRBV3-1 (or the pseudogene TRBV3-2) and TRBJ1-2, with 10 bases identical to TRBD1. Germline CDR1 and CDR2: LGHDT and YNNKEL (reference sequence). V trimming: 4 bases; J trimming: 4 bases; junction bases outside the gene matches: 9. The CDR3 has 16 amino acids. The CDR3 sequence is CASSPRVGTGVYGYTF. CDR3 coding DNA: TGTGCCAGCAGCCCCCGAGTCGGGACAGGGGTCTATGGCTACACCTTC.

V is TRBV25-1 and J is TRBJ2-2; 8 bases agree with TRBD1. With 6 bases clipped from V and 4 bases from J, the junction kept 1 base outside the gene matches. Germline CDR1 and CDR2: MGHDK and SYGVNS. The CDR3 runs to 13 residues. CDR3 protein: CASSGQGTGELFF. CDR3 in DNA: TGTGCCAGCAGCGGACAGGGCACCGGGGAGCTGTTTTTT.

This clone is a singleton in its sample. The chain combines TRBV2 with TRBJ1-2, with D maybe TRBD1 (5 bases). CDR1 is SNHLY and CDR2 is FYNNEI in the germline V gene. Deletions cut 4 bases from V and 2 bases from J, with 11 bases between. This CDR3 is built from 14 residues. DNA for the CDR3: TGTGCCAGCAGTGTTAGACAGCAGAACTATGGCTACACCTTC. Translated: CASSVRQQNYGYTF. Full variable domain (remainder filled in from reference TRBV2 and TRBJ1-2): EPEVTQTPSHQVTQMGQEVILRCVPISNHLYFYWYRQILGQKVEFLVSFYNNEISEKSEIFDDQFSVERPDGSNFTLKIRSTKLEDSAMYFCASSVRQQNYGYTFGSGTRLTVV.

The genes are TRBV28 and TRBJ1-2; tentatively, D is TRBD1 (5 bases). Between the trimmed V and J ends, which lost 6 bases and 4 bases, there was a span of 12 bases. The germline CDR1 and CDR2 sequences are MDHEN and SYDVKM. The CDR3 runs to 13 residues. The CDR3 region is CASRITGIYGYTF. CDR3 in DNA: TGTGCCAGCAGAATAACAGGAATCTATGGCTACACCTTC.

The chain has TRBV18 and TRBJ1-3; maybe TRBD1 (6 bases). The CDR3 is 14 residues long. V dropped 1 base and J dropped 6 bases, with 10 bases sitting between them. Germline V gene lookup returns CDR1 KGHSH and CDR2 LQKENI. The chain's CDR3 is CASSPRTAQNTIYF. CDR3 DNA: TGTGCCAGCTCACCACGGACAGCCCAAAACACCATATATTTT.

This clone was seen only once. V usage is TRBV19 and J usage is TRBJ1-5; D uncertain. Deletions cut 7 bases from V and 1 base from J, with 14 bases between. The V gene's germline CDR1 is LNHDA and CDR2 SQIVND (reference sequence). The CDR3 sequence is 15 residues long. The CDR3 sequence is CASTLFRESNQPQHF. In DNA, the CDR3 is TGTGCCAGTACCCTTTTCCGGGAGAGCAATCAGCCCCAGCATTTT. Complete variable domain (other parts from reference TRBV19 and TRBJ1-5): DGGITQSPKYLFRKEGQNVTLSCEQNLNHDAMYWYRQDPGQGLRLIYYSQIVNDFQKGDIAEGYSVSREKKESFPLTVTSAQKNPTAFYLCASTLFRESNQPQHFGDGTRLSIL.

In this sample, this clone turned up once. The genes are TRBV6-5 and TRBJ1-2; D not certain. Trimming pared 5 bases from V and 2 bases from J, leaving 12 bases between. The CDR3 has 14 amino acids. Germline CDR1 MNHEY, CDR2 SVGAGI. The CDR3 protein is CASSPLLENYGYTF. Here the CDR3 DNA reads TGTGCCAGCAGTCCCTTACTCGAGAACTATGGCTACACCTTC.

The chain links TRBV19 to TRBJ2-1, with 10 bases identical to TRBD2. CDR1 is LNHDA, CDR2 SQIVND, per germline (reference sequence). The CDR3 runs 15 residues. The trim removed 7 bases at V and 9 bases at J, leaving 12 bases unmatched. This chain's CDR3 is CASTALAGTLSEQFF. The CDR3 DNA follows: TGTGCCAGTACTGCACTAGCGGGGACCCTCAGTGAGCAGTTCTTC.

The chain combines TRBV5-1 with TRBJ2-5; 9 nucleotides line up with TRBD2. The CDR3 is made up of 16 amino acids. Germline values: CDR1 SGHRS, CDR2 YFSETQ. V lost 0 bases, J lost 2 bases, and 5 bases stayed unmatched. The CDR3 reads CASSLGASGTQETQYF. The CDR3 nucleotides are TGCGCCAGCAGCTTGGGTGCTAGCGGGACACAAGAGACCCAGTACTTC.

The chain recombines TRBV4-1 with TRBJ1-2; TRBD1 agrees at 8 bases. Germline-derived CDR1 and CDR2 are MGHRA and YSYEKL. Germline trimming cut 3 bases from V and 3 bases from J; bases unmatched to any gene: 12. This CDR3 spans 17 amino acids. CDR3 DNA: TGCGCCAGCAGCCAGGAGGACAGGGAAGAAGGGGACTATGGCTACACCTTC. This translates into CASSQEDREEGDYGYTF.

The chain couples TRBV5-4 to TRBJ1-2; unclear D gene. The germline CDR1 and CDR2 sequences are SGHNT and YYREEE (reference sequence). The CDR3 is 16 residues long. Between the trimmed V and J ends, which lost 0 bases and 0 bases, there was a span of 12 bases. The CDR3 sequence: CASSLEVTKPNYGYTF. CDR3 bases: TGTGCCAGCAGCTTGGAAGTTACAAAACCTAACTATGGCTACACCTTC.

The V call is TRBV19, the J call TRBJ2-1; D gene unclear. CDR1 LNHDA and CDR2 SQIVND come from the germline V gene (reference sequence). V was pared by 7 bases and J by 6 bases, with 13 bases between. The CDR3 is made up of 13 amino acids. CDR3 sequence reads: CASKEPLSNEQFF. CDR3 nucleotides: TGTGCCAGTAAGGAGCCCCTGAGCAATGAGCAGTTCTTC.

The rearrangement uses TRBV5-1 and TRBJ2-3, with 7 bases identical to TRBD1. J gave up 2 bases and V 2 bases, and 2 bases lay outside the gene matches. CDR3 size: 14 residues. Germline V gene sequence: CDR1 SGHRS, CDR2 YFSETQ. The CDR3 loop reads CASSLGQDTDTQYF. In DNA form, the CDR3 reads TGCGCCAGCAGCTTAGGACAGGACACAGATACGCAGTATTTT.

The V call is TRBV5-5, the J call TRBJ2-7; D perhaps matches TRBD1 (5 bases). Trimming took 1 base from V and 9 from J, leaving 11 bases between them. CDR1 is SGHKS and CDR2 is YYEKEE in the germline V gene (reference sequence). The CDR3 covers 12 residues. The CDR3 DNA is TGTGCCAGCAGCTTGTTAGGGGAAGCGCAGTACTTC. Translation: CASSLLGEAQYF. Filled out from reference TRBV5-5 and TRBJ2-7, the complete variable domain reads DAGVTQSPTHLIKTRGQQVTLRCSPISGHKSVSWYQQVLGQGPQFIFQYYEKEERGRGNFPDRFSARQFPNYSSELNVNALLLGDSALYLCASSLLGEAQYFGPGTRLTVT.

In its sample, this clone was seen once. This chain joins TRBV2 and TRBJ2-5, with 7 bases lining up with TRBD1. This CDR3 is built from 14 residues. The germline V gene has CDR1 SNHLY and CDR2 FYNNEI. The V segment lost 6 bases and the J segment 1 base; nucleotides outside the gene matches: 5. DNA of the CDR3: TGTGCCAGCAGCGGACAGGTTCTCCAAGAGACCCAGTACTTC. Translated, it gives CASSGQVLQETQYF.

The chain couples TRBV11-3 to TRBJ2-5; D may be TRBD1 (5 bases). V shed 1 base and J shed 5 bases, with 20 bases lying between them. Germline loops: CDR1 SGHNT, CDR2 YENEEA. The CDR3 is made up of 17 amino acids. CDR3 residues: CASSLGGGQGSKETQYF. The DNA for the CDR3 is TGTGCCAGCAGCTTAGGAGGTGGTCAGGGCTCCAAGGAGACCCAGTACTTC.

As DNA, the CDR3 is TGCGCCAGCAGCGCCAACAGGGGGCCCGTGGAGCAGTACTTC. Protein product: CASSANRGPVEQYF. The J gene is TRBJ2-7, the V gene TRBV5-1; 9 bases map to TRBD1. V gave up 4 bases and J gave up 7 bases; unmatched junction bases: 9. CDR3 size: 14 residues. Germline V gene data show CDR1 as SGHRS and CDR2 as YFSETQ.

In DNA, the CDR3 is TGCAGTGAAGGGGATGAGCAGTTCTTC. Translation gives CSEGDEQFF. The chain combines TRBV20-1 with TRBJ2-1; D is perhaps TRBD1 (5 bases). Trimming took 7 bases from V and 8 from J, leaving 6 bases between them. Germline CDR1 and CDR2: DFQATT and SNEGSKA (reference sequence). CDR3 size: 9 residues.

This chain uses TRBV5-6 with TRBJ1-3, with 7 bases lining up with TRBD1. Germline trimming cut 3 bases from V and 4 bases from J; bases unmatched to any gene: 4. The CDR3 covers 14 residues. Germline CDR1 is SGHDT and CDR2 is YYEEEE. CDR3 sequence (DNA): TGTGCCAGCAGCTCTCCGGGACAGGGAAACACCATATATTTT. It codes for CASSSPGQGNTIYF.

A single count supports this clone. This chain connects TRBV6-1 to TRBJ1-5, with D maybe TRBD1 (5 bases). Germline V CDR1 and CDR2: MNHNS, SASEGT. CDR3 size: 14 residues. V shed 3 bases and J shed 7 bases, with 13 bases lying between them. CDR3 sequence: CASSDPRGWQPQHF. The CDR3 coding sequence is TGTGCCAGCAGTGACCCACGGGGGTGGCAGCCCCAGCATTTT.

V and J are TRBV5-1 and TRBJ2-7; 8 nucleotides align to TRBD1. Germline V gene lookup returns CDR1 SGHRS and CDR2 YFSETQ. The CDR3 spans 14 residues. After removal of 4 bases from V and 6 bases from J, the junction contained 9 bases not matched to a gene. CDR3 protein: CASSSRDRSGEQYF. The CDR3 DNA reads TGCGCCAGCAGCAGCCGGGACAGGTCGGGCGAGCAGTACTTC.

The J gene is TRBJ1-4, the V gene TRBV23-1; 11 nucleotides align to TRBD1. TRBV23-1 is given ORF status, its function remaining uncertain. The CDR3 length is 14 residues. J was trimmed by 7 bases and V by 6 bases; bases with no gene match: 4. The CDR3 region is CASRDRGRSEKLFF. CDR3 DNA sequence: TGCGCCAGCAGGGACAGGGGGCGAAGTGAAAAACTGTTTTTT.

The chain is built from TRBV11-2 and TRBJ1-2; the match to TRBD1 covers 8 bases. This CDR3 region has 14 residues. Germline CDR1 is SGHAT and CDR2 is FQNNGV. Germline trimming cut 4 bases from V and 7 bases from J; bases unmatched to any gene: 8. The CDR3 DNA reads as TGTGCCAGCAGCTCAGGGGGCGCCATGGGTGGCTACACCTTC. It translates to CASSSGGAMGGYTF.

The genes are TRBV5-1 and TRBJ2-7; 8 bases agree with TRBD1. In germline, CDR1 is SGHRS, CDR2 YFSETQ. This CDR3 has 15 amino acids. The junction had 6 bases not matched to a gene; V was cut back by 0 bases and J by 4 bases. CDR3 coding DNA: TGCGCCAGCAGCTTGGATACAGGGGGACGATACGAGCAGTACTTC. This sequence encodes CASSLDTGGRYEQYF.

The genes are TRBV5-1 and TRBJ2-7; TRBD2 might be the D (5 bases). Germline V gene sequence: CDR1 SGHRS, CDR2 YFSETQ. This CDR3 has 14 amino acids. The V gene lost 1 base and the J gene lost 6 bases, with 14 bases spanning the gap. The CDR3 DNA sequence: TGCGCCAGCAGCTTGTGGGAGACCGCTAGCGAGCAGTACTTC. Translating it yields CASSLWETASEQYF.

V is TRBV29-1 and J is TRBJ2-5; TRBD2 matches 10 bases. V lost 3 bases, J lost 10 bases, and 14 bases stayed unmatched. CDR1 and CDR2 (germline): SQVTM, ANQGSEA. The CDR3 runs to 15 residues. The CDR3 here is CSVDLPAGGQVGQYF. For the CDR3, the DNA is TGCAGCGTTGATCTTCCAGCGGGAGGGCAGGTGGGCCAGTACTTC.

The chain recombines TRBV25-1 with TRBJ2-3, with D perhaps TRBD1 (6 bases). Germline V gene data show CDR1 as MGHDK and CDR2 as SYGVNS. The CDR3 contains 14 residues. With 6 bases removed from V and 6 bases from J, the gap between germline ends came to 16 bases. Here the CDR3 reads CASSGIRDTDTQYF. CDR3 DNA: TGTGCCAGCAGCGGGATTCGGGACACGGATACGCAGTATTTT.